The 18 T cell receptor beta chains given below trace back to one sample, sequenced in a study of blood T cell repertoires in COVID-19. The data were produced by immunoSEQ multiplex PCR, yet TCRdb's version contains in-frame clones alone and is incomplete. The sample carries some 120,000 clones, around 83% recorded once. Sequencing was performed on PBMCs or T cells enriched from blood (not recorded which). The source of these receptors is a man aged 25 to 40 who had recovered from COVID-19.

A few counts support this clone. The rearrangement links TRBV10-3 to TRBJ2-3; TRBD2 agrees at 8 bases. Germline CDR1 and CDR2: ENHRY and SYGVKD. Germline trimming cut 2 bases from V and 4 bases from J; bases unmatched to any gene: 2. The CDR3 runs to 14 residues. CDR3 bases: TGTGCCATCAGTGAGGGACTAGCCCCAGATACGCAGTATTTT. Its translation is CAISEGLAPDTQYF.

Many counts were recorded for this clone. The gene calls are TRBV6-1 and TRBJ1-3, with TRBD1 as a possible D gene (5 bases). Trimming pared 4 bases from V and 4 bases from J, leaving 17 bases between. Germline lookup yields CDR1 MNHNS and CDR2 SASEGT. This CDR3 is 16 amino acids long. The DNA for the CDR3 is TGTGCCAGCAGTGCAGTTGAAACAGGTTCCGGAAACACCATATATTTT. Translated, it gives CASSAVETGSGNTIYF.

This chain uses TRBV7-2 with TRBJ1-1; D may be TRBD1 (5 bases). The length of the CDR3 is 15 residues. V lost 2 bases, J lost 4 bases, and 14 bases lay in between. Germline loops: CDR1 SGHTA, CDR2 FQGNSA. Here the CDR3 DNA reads TGTGCCAGCAGCTTACCAGGGTTGAAATCCACTGAAGCTTTCTTT. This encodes CASSLPGLKSTEAFF.

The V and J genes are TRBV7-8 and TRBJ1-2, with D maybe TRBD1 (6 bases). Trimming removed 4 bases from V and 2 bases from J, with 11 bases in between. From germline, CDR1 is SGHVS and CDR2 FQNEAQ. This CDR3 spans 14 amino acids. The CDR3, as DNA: TGTGCCAGCAGCTCAGGACAGTCAAACTATGGCTACACCTTC. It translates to CASSSGQSNYGYTF.

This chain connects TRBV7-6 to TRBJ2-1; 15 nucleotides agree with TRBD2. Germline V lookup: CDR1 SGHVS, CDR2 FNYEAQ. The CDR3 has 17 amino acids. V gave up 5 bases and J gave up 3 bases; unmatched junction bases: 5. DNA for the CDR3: TGTGCCAGCAGCGCAGGGACTAGCGGGGGGTTCTACAATGAGCAGTTCTTC. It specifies CASSAGTSGGFYNEQFF.

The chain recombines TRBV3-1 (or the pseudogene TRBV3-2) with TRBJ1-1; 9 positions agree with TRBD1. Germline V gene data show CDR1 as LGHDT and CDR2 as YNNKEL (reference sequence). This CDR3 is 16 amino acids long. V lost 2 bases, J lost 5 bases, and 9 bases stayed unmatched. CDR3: CASSQSYTGGRTEAFF. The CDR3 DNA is TGTGCCAGCAGCCAATCGTATACAGGGGGCCGGACTGAAGCTTTCTTT.

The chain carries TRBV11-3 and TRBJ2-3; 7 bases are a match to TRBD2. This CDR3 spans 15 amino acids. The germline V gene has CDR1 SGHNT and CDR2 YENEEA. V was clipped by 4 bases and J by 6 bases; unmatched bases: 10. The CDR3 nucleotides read TGTGCCAGCAGCTCAGGACTAGTGCCCTATGATACGCAGTATTTT. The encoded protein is CASSSGLVPYDTQYF.

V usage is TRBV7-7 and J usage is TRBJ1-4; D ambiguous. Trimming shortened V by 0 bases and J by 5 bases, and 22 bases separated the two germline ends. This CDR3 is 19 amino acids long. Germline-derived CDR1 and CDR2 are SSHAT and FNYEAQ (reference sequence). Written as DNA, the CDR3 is TGTGCCAGCAGCTTAGCGCGATTTTACTTAAAGCGGGAAAATGAAAAACTGTTTTTT. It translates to CASSLARFYLKRENEKLFF.

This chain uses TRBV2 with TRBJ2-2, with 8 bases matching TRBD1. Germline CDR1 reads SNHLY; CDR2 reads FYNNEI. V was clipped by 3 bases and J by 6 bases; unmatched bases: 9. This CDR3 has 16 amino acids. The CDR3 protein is CASSERLQGAAGELFF. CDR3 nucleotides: TGTGCCAGCAGTGAGAGATTGCAGGGGGCGGCCGGGGAGCTGTTTTTT.

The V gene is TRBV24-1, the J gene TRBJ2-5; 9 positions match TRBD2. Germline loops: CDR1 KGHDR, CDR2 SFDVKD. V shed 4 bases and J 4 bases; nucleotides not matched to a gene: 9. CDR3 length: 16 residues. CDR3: CATSEGSGSPRETQYF. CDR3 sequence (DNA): TGTGCCACCAGTGAGGGTAGCGGGAGCCCCCGAGAGACCCAGTACTTC.

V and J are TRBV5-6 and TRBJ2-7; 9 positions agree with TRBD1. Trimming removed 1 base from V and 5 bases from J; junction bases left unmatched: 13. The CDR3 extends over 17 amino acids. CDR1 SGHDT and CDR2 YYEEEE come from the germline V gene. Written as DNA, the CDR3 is TGTGCCAGCAGCTTGACTCCGGGACAGGGAAACGAAAACGAGCAGTACTTC. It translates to CASSLTPGQGNENEQYF.

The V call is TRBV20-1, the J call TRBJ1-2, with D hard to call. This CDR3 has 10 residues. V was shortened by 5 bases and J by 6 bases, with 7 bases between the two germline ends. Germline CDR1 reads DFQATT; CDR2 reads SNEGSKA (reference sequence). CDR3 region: CSAYRDGYTF. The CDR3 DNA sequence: TGCAGTGCTTACAGAGATGGCTACACCTTC.

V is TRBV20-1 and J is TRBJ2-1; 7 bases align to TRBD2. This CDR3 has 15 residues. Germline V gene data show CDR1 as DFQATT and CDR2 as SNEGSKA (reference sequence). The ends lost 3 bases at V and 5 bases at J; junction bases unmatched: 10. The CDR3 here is CSASYWRETDNEQFF. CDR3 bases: TGCAGTGCTAGTTACTGGCGGGAGACAGACAATGAGCAGTTCTTC.

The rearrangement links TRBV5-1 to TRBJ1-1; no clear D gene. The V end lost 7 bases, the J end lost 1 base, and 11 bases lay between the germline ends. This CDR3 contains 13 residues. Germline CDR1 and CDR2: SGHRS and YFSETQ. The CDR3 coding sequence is TGCGCCAGCGTCGGGGAAACGAACACTGAAGCTTTCTTT. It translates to CASVGETNTEAFF.

The CDR3 DNA reads as TGTGCCAGCAGCCAATATAGTCAGGGGCCGAAAAACATTCAGTACTTC. It yields the protein CASSQYSQGPKNIQYF. The chain employs TRBV3-1 (or the pseudogene TRBV3-2) and TRBJ2-4; TRBD1 might be the D (6 bases). Germline V lookup: CDR1 LGHDT, CDR2 YNNKEL (reference sequence). The CDR3 totals 16 residues. V was pared by 2 bases and J by 4 bases, with 15 bases between.

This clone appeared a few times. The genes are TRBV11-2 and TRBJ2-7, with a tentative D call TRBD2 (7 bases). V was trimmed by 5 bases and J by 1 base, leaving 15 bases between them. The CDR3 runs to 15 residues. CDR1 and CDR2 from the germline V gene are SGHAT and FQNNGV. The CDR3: CASSQAGAKSYEQYF. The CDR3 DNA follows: TGTGCCAGCAGCCAGGCGGGGGCGAAATCCTACGAGCAGTACTTC. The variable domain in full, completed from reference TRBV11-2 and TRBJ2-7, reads EAGVAQSPRYKIIEKRQSVAFWCNPISGHATLYWYQQILGQGPKLLIQFQNNGVVDDSQLPKDRFSAERLKGVDSTLKIQPAKLEDSAVYLCASSQAGAKSYEQYFGPGTRLTVT.

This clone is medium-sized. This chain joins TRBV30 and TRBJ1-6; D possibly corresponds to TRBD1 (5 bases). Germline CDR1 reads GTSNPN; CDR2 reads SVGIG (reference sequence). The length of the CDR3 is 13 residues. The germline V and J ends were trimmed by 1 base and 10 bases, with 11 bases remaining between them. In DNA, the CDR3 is TGTGCCTGGAGTGCAGGGAGGGAATCACCCCTCCACTTT. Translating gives CAWSAGRESPLHF.

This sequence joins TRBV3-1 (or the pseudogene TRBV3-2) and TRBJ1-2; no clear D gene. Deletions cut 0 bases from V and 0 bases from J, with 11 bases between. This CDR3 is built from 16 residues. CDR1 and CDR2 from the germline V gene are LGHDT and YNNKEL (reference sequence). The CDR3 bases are TGTGCCAGCAGCCAAGATTTAATTATTTCTAACTATGGCTACACCTTC. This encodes CASSQDLIISNYGYTF.